Sequencing of this T cell receptor (beta chain) was carried out in a study of blood T cell repertoires in COVID-19. Sequencing was performed with immunoSEQ multiplex PCR; in TCRdb, only in-frame clones are kept and a portion is missing. The table lists approximately 69,000 clones, approximately 80% of them singletons. Sequencing was done on a sample of peripheral blood. The sequence was collected from a man in his fifties with COVID-19, enrolled during active disease.

The CDR3 is CASSVARGHEQFF. CDR3 nucleotides: TGTGCCAGCAGCGTAGCTAGGGGGCATGAGCAGTTCTTC. The chain recombines TRBV9 with TRBJ2-1, with TRBD1 matching over 7 bases. The J segment lost 8 bases and the V segment lost 0 bases, leaving 2 bases of the junction unmatched. This CDR3 spans 13 amino acids. CDR1 SGDLS and CDR2 YYNGEE come from the germline V gene.